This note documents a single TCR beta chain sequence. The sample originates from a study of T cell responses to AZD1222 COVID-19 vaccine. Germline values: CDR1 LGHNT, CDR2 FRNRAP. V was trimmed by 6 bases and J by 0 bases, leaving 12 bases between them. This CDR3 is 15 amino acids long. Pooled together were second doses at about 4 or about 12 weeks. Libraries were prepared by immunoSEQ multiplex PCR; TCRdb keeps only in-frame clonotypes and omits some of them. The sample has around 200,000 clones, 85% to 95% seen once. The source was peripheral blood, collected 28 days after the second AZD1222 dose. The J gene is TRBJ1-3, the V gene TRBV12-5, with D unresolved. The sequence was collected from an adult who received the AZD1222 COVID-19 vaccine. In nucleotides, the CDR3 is TGTGCTAGTGGCCCGAGCAGTTTCTCTGGAAACACCATATATTTT. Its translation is CASGPSSFSGNTIYF. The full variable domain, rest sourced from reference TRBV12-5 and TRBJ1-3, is DARVTQTPRHKVTEMGQEVTMRCQPILGHNTVFWYRQTMMQGLELLAYFRNRAPLDDSGMPKDRFSAEMPDATLATLKIQPSEPRDSAVYFCASGPSSFSGNTIYFGEGSWLTVV.